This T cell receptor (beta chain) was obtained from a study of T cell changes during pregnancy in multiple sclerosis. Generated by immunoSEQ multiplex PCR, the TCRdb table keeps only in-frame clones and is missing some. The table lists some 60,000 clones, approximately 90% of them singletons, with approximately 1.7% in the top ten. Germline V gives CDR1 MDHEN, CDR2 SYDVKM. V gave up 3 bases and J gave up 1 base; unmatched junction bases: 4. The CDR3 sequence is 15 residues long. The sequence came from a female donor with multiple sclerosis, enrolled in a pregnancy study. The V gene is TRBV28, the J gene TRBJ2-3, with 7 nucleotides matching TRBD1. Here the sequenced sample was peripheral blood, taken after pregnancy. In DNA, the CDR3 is TGTGCCAGCAGTTTTGTTGACAGGGGCACAGATACGCAGTATTTT. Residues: CASSFVDRGTDTQYF.